This T cell receptor beta chain was profiled in a study of T cells after yellow fever vaccination (dated by TCRdb to the late 2010s). Notes on the research overall: Libraries from fractions with low cell numbers were prepared with the SMART-Seq v4 Ultra Low Input RNA kit. Blood samples were taken at several timepoints before and after primary and secondary immunization, and bulk PBMC replicates and cell subsets were isolated. The cohort comprised two healthy male donors, one aged 18 to 30 and one aged 30 to 40 years. To follow T-cell clones before and after both primary and booster YFV17D yellow fever vaccination, bulk TCR alpha and beta repertoires underwent longitudinal sequencing.

The CDR3 sequence holds 13 residues, the cysteine and phenylalanine included. Only CDR3 DNA remains: 39 bases, in frame from the first base. As encoded in the germline V gene, CDR1 is SGHRS while CDR2 is YFSETQ. V was cut back by 1 base and J by 3 bases, leaving a gap of 7 bases between them. What the authors observed across the whole study: Most clones expanded after primary vaccination (approximately 95% of CD4 and around nine tenths of CD8) were re-detected after the booster, suggesting that broad memory maintenance occurred. A small share of clonotypes was detected in both CD4 and CD8 compartments, with the overlap likely arising from convergent recombination. Compared with the primary T-cell response, the secondary T-cell response was weaker but faster, peaking on day 5 rather than day 15. Because only a couple of donors were included in the study, the extent to which the findings can be generalized is limited. Computational filtering was required because FACS-sorted repertoires could contain abundant contaminating clonotypes from the bulk population.

This clonotype appeared many times. The target of this receptor is not known. Per-base quality was not reported, and no clone a single base away is much larger than it. The treatment or condition label of this sample denotes: live attenuated yellow fever vaccine strain. At each blood-draw timepoint, two biological replicates of bulk PBMCs were collected. PBMCs were isolated from peripheral blood using a standard Ficoll-Paque protocol. TriZol was used to extract RNA from bulk PBMCs, from CD4 and CD8 fractions, and from dextramer-positive and dextramer-negative fractions. Sequencer: Illumina NovaSeq 6000. TCR cDNA was synthesized by 5'RACE template switching, which introduced a universal primer site and unique molecular identifiers. Priming for cDNA synthesis came from both the TCR alpha and TCR beta constant segments. Library amplification used two PCR steps, and the second PCR step added sample barcodes and sequencing adapters. Sequencing of libraries was performed on Illumina HiSeq 2500 (2x100 bp) or NovaSeq (2x150 bp). From the authors' description of their analysis: Reads were demultiplexed and collapsed into UMI consensus sequences with MIGEC, and V(D)J alignment was performed with MiXCR. Clonotypes responding to the vaccine were identified with edgeR on replicate PBMC samples, with the criteria of FDR below 0.01 and a log2 fold change above 5 up to day 15. Bulk clonotypes were assigned CD4 or CD8 identity according to which sequenced CD4 or CD8 repertoire held them at higher abundance. TCRdb reanalyzed the raw reads on its own, using fastp at Q25 for trimming and MiXCR for clone calling, and kept in-frame beta chains. Records with the same CDR3 protein are collapsed into one entry carrying the most frequent genes and DNA. The V and J calls were determined by TCRdb, not by the authors. This sample lists 250,000 to 400,000 distinct CDR3 sequences; around 4.5% were detected once. Roughly a fifth of the sample belongs to the ten largest clones.

This clonotype was sampled from a man in his late teens or twenties who received the YFV17D yellow fever vaccine. The sequenced sample was PBMCs, obtained 15 days after the yellow fever booster vaccination. The sequence is built from TRBV5-1 and TRBJ1-2, with a tentative D gene TRBD1 over 5 matching bases. The CDR3 amino acid sequence is: CASSLWGDYGYTF. The DNA reads as follows: TGCGCCAGCAGCTTGTGGGGCGACTATGGCTACACCTTC.